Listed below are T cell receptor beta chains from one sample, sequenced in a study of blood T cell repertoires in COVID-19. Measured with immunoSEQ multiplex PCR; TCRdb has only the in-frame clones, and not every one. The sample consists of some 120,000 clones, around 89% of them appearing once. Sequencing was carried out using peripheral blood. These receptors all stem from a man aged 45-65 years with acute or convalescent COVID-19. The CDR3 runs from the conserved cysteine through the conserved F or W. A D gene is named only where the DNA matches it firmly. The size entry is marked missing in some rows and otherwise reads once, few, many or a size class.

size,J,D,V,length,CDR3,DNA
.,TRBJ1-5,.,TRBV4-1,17,CASSQEAGMGSNQPQHF,TGCGCCAGCAGCCAAGAAGCGGGAATGGGTAGCAATCAGCCCCAGCATTTT
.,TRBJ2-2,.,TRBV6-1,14,CASSEAPGIGELFF,TGTGCCAGCAGTGAAGCACCAGGGATCGGGGAGCTGTTTTTT
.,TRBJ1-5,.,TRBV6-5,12,CASSDRYQPQHF,TGTGCCAGCTCCGACAGGTATCAGCCCCAGCATTTT
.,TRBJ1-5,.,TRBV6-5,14,CASSYRGQFQPQHF,TGTGCCAGCAGTTACCGCGGACAGTTCCAGCCCCAGCATTTT
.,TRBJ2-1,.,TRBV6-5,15,CASSYPGLGNNEQFF,TGTGCCAGCAGTTACCCCGGACTGGGAAACAATGAGCAGTTCTTC
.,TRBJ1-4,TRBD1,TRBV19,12,CASATGAEKLFF,TGTGCCAGTGCGACAGGGGCGGAAAAACTGTTTTTT
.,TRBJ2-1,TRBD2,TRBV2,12,CAGAGGGNEQFF,TGTGCCGGAGCGGGAGGGGGCAATGAGCAGTTCTTC
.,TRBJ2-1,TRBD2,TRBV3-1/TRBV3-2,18,CASSQSPHSGRMYNEQFF,TGTGCCAGCAGCCAATCCCCCCATAGCGGGAGGATGTACAATGAGCAGTTCTTC
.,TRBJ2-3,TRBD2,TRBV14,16,CASSQATSGRIVMQYF,TGTGCCAGCAGCCAAGCCACTAGCGGGAGGATTGTTATGCAGTATTTT
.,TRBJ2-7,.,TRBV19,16,CASSIDSQVSSSEQYF,TGTGCCAGTAGTATAGATTCCCAGGTGTCATCGAGCGAGCAGTACTTC
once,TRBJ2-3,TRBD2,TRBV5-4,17,CASSSGTSGPGTDTQYF,TGTGCCAGCAGTTCCGGGACTAGCGGTCCTGGCACAGATACGCAGTATTTT
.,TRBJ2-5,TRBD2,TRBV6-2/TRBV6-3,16,CASSSPGLAGLETQYF,TGTGCCAGCAGTTCACCGGGACTAGCGGGGTTAGAGACCCAGTACTTC
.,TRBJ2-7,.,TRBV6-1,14,CASSEVVSPYEQYF,TGTGCCAGCAGTGAAGTCGTTAGTCCCTATGAGCAGTACTTC
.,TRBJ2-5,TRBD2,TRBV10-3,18,CAISPGLAGAVYQETQYF,TGTGCCATCAGCCCGGGACTAGCGGGAGCGGTGTACCAAGAGACCCAGTACTTC
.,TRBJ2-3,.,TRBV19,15,CASAWRGLPTDTQYF,TGTGCCAGTGCCTGGAGGGGACTCCCAACAGATACGCAGTATTTT
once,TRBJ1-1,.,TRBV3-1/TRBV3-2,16,CASSQGGTGPQTEAFF,TGTGCCAGCAGCCAAGGAGGAACAGGCCCCCAGACTGAAGCTTTCTTT
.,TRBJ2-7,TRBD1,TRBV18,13,CASSGTGFAEQYF,TGTGCCAGCTCCGGGACAGGGTTTGCCGAGCAGTACTTC
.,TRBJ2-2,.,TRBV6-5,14,CASRTSFYTGELFF,TGTGCCAGTAGAACTAGCTTTTACACCGGGGAGCTGTTTTTT
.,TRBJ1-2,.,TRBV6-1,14,CASSEGGRGYGYTF,TGTGCCAGCAGTGAAGGAGGCAGGGGATATGGCTACACCTTC
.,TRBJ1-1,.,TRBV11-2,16,CASSKRSGTGGVEAFF,TGTGCCAGCAGCAAGCGATCCGGGACCGGGGGGGTTGAAGCTTTCTTT
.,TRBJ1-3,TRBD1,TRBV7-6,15,CASSFGTDSGNTIYF,TGTGCCAGCAGCTTTGGGACAGACTCTGGAAACACCATATATTTT
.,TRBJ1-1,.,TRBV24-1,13,CATSDPGYTEAFF,TGTGCCACCAGTGATCCAGGTTACACTGAAGCTTTCTTT
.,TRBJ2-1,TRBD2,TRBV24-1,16,CATSETGLAGDNEQFF,TGTGCCACCAGTGAGACGGGACTAGCGGGAGACAATGAGCAGTTCTTC
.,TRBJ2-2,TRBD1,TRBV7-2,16,CASSFLGQGAGGELFF,TGTGCCAGCAGCTTTCTCGGACAGGGGGCGGGCGGGGAGCTGTTTTTT
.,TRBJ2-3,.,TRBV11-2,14,CASSPARLRDTQYF,TGTGCCAGCAGCCCGGCGCGGTTAAGGGATACGCAGTATTTT
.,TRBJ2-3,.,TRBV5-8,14,CASGRTFTTDTQYF,TGTGCCAGCGGGAGGACTTTCACCACAGATACGCAGTATTTT
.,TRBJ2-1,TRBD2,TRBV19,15,CASTILAGGDNEQFF,TGTGCCAGTACTATCCTAGCGGGAGGTGACAATGAGCAGTTCTTC
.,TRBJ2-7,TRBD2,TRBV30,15,CAWSVMRGSRDEQYF,TGTGCCTGGAGTGTAATGCGCGGGAGTCGCGACGAGCAGTACTTC
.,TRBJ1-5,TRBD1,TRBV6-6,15,CASSYPNRGGQPQHF,TGTGCCAGCAGTTACCCTAACAGGGGAGGTCAGCCCCAGCATTTT
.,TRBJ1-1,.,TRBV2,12,CASSPGTTEAFF,TGTGCCAGCAGTCCCGGGACAACTGAAGCTTTCTTT
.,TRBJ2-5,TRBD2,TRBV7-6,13,CASRSSGRETQYF,TGTGCCAGCAGGAGCAGCGGGAGGGAGACCCAGTACTTC
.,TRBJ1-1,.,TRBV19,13,CASIAQGGTEAFF,TGTGCCAGTATTGCCCAGGGTGGCACTGAAGCTTTCTTT
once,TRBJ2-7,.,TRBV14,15,CASSQGGAWAGEQYF,TGTGCCAGCAGCCAAGGGGGAGCCTGGGCCGGCGAGCAGTACTTC
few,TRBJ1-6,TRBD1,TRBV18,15,CASSPGQGKNSPLHF,TGTGCCAGCTCACCCGGACAGGGGAAGAATTCACCCCTCCACTTT
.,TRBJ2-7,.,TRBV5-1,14,CASSLAPRSYEQYF,TGCGCCAGCAGCTTGGCCCCCCGCTCCTACGAGCAGTACTTC
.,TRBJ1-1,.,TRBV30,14,CAWSPGAENTEAFF,TGTGCCTGGAGTCCAGGGGCGGAGAACACTGAAGCTTTCTTT
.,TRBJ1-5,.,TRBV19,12,CASSISNQPQHF,TGTGCCAGTAGTATTTCTAATCAGCCCCAGCATTTT
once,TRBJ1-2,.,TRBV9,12,CASSVAGDGYTF,TGTGCCAGCAGCGTAGCTGGAGATGGCTACACCTTC
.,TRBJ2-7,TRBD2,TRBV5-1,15,CASSTGLAGSGEQYF,TGCGCCAGCAGCACGGGACTAGCGGGATCGGGCGAGCAGTACTTC
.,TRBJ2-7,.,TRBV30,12,CAWSVLGYEQYF,TGTGCCTGGAGTGTACTAGGCTACGAGCAGTACTTC
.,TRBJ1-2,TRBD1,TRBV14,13,CASSRDRGRFYTF,TGTGCCAGCAGCCGCGACAGGGGCCGGTTCTACACCTTC
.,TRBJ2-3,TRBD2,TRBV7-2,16,CASSLSTGGITDTQYF,TGTGCCAGCAGCTTATCCACGGGAGGGATCACAGATACGCAGTATTTT
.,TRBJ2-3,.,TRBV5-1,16,CASSLAGSGSTDTQYF,TGCGCCAGCAGCTTGGCCGGTAGCGGTAGCACAGATACGCAGTATTTT
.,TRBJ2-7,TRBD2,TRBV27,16,CASSISLAGASYEQYF,TGTGCCAGCAGTATATCCTTAGCGGGAGCCTCCTACGAGCAGTACTTC
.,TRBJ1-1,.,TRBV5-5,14,CASSLVGWATEAFF,TGTGCCAGCAGCTTGGTTGGTTGGGCTACTGAAGCTTTCTTT